One and the same sample provided the 23 T cell receptor beta chains below, sequenced in a study of vaccination effects on CD4 cells after COVID-19. Investigators separated out CD4+ T cells once around nine days of culture had passed. The cohort was immunized with two doses of either the BNT162b2 or mRNA-1273 vaccine. Clones were sequenced by immunoSEQ multiplex PCR, and TCRdb holds only the in-frame ones, with some missing. The top ten hold about 2.2% of the sample, which has more than 60,000 clones, about 74% seen once. Which antigens these TCRs recognize remains unknown. The material sequenced was CD4+ T cells from PBMCs cultured without peptide, taken after COVID-19 vaccination. Source of these receptors: a human donor who received a COVID-19 vaccine.

The chain is built from TRBV9 and TRBJ1-1, with a possible D match to TRBD1 (5 bases). V lost 2 bases to trimming and J lost 1 base, with 6 bases between them. CDR1 is SGDLS and CDR2 is YYNGEE in the germline V gene. The CDR3 covers 13 residues. For the CDR3, the DNA is TGTGCCAGCAGCGTGACAGCGAACACTGAAGCTTTCTTT. The encoded protein is CASSVTANTEAFF.

The chain links TRBV5-5 to TRBJ1-5; weak D call: TRBD1 (5 bases). Germline lookup yields CDR1 SGHKS and CDR2 YYEKEE (reference sequence). The CDR3 length is 14 residues. V lost 1 base to trimming and J lost 11 bases, with 16 bases between them. CDR3 DNA sequence: TGTGCCAGCAGCTTGACAGGAGACGCCGGGGCCCAGCATTTT. This codes for CASSLTGDAGAQHF. The whole variable domain, filled in from reference TRBV5-5 and TRBJ1-5, reads DAGVTQSPTHLIKTRGQQVTLRCSPISGHKSVSWYQQVLGQGPQFIFQYYEKEERGRGNFPDRFSARQFPNYSSELNVNALLLGDSALYLCASSLTGDAGAQHFGDGTRLSIL.

This sequence joins TRBV3-1 (or the pseudogene TRBV3-2) and TRBJ2-5; D might be TRBD2 (5 bases). Germline V gives CDR1 LGHDT, CDR2 YNNKEL (reference sequence). This CDR3 comprises 15 residues. V lost 1 base to trimming and J lost 5 bases, with 14 bases between them. The CDR3 DNA is TGTGCCAGCAGCCAAGGCCCGGTCGAGCGGGAGACCCAGTACTTC. It specifies CASSQGPVERETQYF.

This chain links TRBV21-1 with TRBJ1-5. TRBV21-1 is an annotated pseudogene. The CDR3 has 14 residues. CDR3 nucleotide sequence: TGTGCCAGCTCCAGGGGGGGGGATTCGGAGCCCCAGCATTTT. Its protein is CASSRGGDSEPQHF.

The V call is TRBV30, the J call TRBJ2-3; D is undetermined. The CDR3 totals 11 residues. Germline CDR1 and CDR2: GTSNPN and SVGIG (reference sequence). V gave up 2 bases and J gave up 7 bases, with 7 bases separating them. CDR3 nucleotides: TGTGCCTGGAGTACCAGAAATACGCAGTATTTT. Its protein product is CAWSTRNTQYF. The full variable domain, completed using reference TRBV30 and TRBJ2-3, is SQTIHQWPATLVQPVGSPLSLECTVEGTSNPNLYWYRQAAGRGLQLLFYSVGIGQISSEVPQNLSASRPQDRQFILSSKKLLLSDSGFYLCAWSTRNTQYFGPGTRLTVL.

The chain has TRBV19 and TRBJ1-2; a weak D match, TRBD1 (6 bases). Germline lookup yields CDR1 LNHDA and CDR2 SQIVND (reference sequence). The CDR3 loop spans 15 amino acids. V lost 5 bases to trimming and J lost 2 bases, with 15 bases between them. The CDR3 loop is CASSSTGTLNYGYTF. The CDR3 DNA sequence: TGTGCCAGTAGTTCAACCGGGACACTCAACTATGGCTACACCTTC.

This chain joins TRBV7-9 and TRBJ1-5; TRBD1 is a possible D gene (5 bases). The CDR3 is 17 residues long. Germline V gives CDR1 SEHNR, CDR2 FQNEAQ (reference sequence). Trimming took 1 base from V and 3 from J, leaving 16 bases between them. DNA for the CDR3: TGTGCCAGCAGCTTAGGGGTGGGGGATCCTTTCAATCAGCCCCAGCATTTT. Translating it yields CASSLGVGDPFNQPQHF.

The rearrangement uses TRBV15 and TRBJ2-2, with 9 bases aligning to TRBD1. Losses at the gene ends were 1 base for V and 5 bases for J; bases not matched to a gene: 11. Per the germline V gene, CDR1 is LNHNV and CDR2 is YYDKDF (reference sequence). The length of the CDR3 is 18 residues. The DNA for the CDR3 is TGTGCCACCAGCAGAGGGCGGGGTGGGGACAGGGAGACCGGGGAGCTGTTTTTT. As protein: CATSRGRGGDRETGELFF.

The chain is built from TRBV18 and TRBJ2-7; tentatively, D is TRBD1 (6 bases). The CDR3 consists of 13 residues. Between the trimmed V and J ends, which lost 4 bases and 2 bases, there was a span of 9 bases. The germline gives CDR1 KGHSH, CDR2 LQKENI. CDR3 coding DNA: TGTGCCAGCTCACTGCCAGGGGCCTACGAGCAGTACGTC. It encodes CASSLPGAYEQYV.

The V and J genes are TRBV6-2 or TRBV6-3 and TRBJ2-4, with D possibly matching TRBD2 (7 bases). V lost 0 bases and J 3 bases, leaving 12 bases between the germline ends. CDR1 is MNHEY and CDR2 is SVGEGT in the germline V gene. This CDR3 is built from 16 residues. The CDR3 DNA reads as TGTGCCAGCAGTTACTCGGGGGGGCCAGGCAAAAACATTCAGTACTTC. Translation: CASSYSGGPGKNIQYF.

This clone was seen only a few times. This sequence joins TRBV9 and TRBJ2-5; D gene ambiguous. The V gene's germline CDR1 is SGDLS and CDR2 YYNGEE. This CDR3 region has 12 residues. V was pared by 3 bases and J by 5 bases, with 8 bases between. CDR3 residues: CASSDPGETQYF. The CDR3 DNA reads TGTGCCAGCAGCGACCCCGGGGAGACCCAGTACTTC.

The CDR3 DNA reads TGTGCCACCAGTATGGGGGGGCGAGAGGAGACCCAGTACTTC. It encodes CATSMGGREETQYF. V gene TRBV24-1 combines with J gene TRBJ2-5; weak D call: TRBD2 (7 bases). The V end was cut by 6 bases, the J end by 5 bases, with 15 bases between. There are 14 residues in the CDR3. CDR1 and CDR2 from the germline V gene are KGHDR and SFDVKD.

The sample holds one count of this clone. The rearrangement uses TRBV25-1 and TRBJ1-4, with 7 bases lining up with TRBD1. CDR1 and CDR2 from the germline V gene are MGHDK and SYGVNS. The CDR3 extends over 16 amino acids. The V gene end was trimmed by 4 bases and the J gene end by 0 bases; junction bases not matched to a gene: 5. CDR3 nucleotide sequence: TGTGCCAGCAGTGGGGGGACAGTTGCAACTAATGAAAAACTGTTTTTT. Protein product: CASSGGTVATNEKLFF.

The rearrangement links TRBV27 to TRBJ1-5, with a possible D match to TRBD1 (5 bases). Trimming removed 6 bases from V and 0 bases from J, with 12 bases in between. The germline CDR1 and CDR2 sequences are MNHEY and SMNVEV (reference sequence). The length of the CDR3 is 15 residues. For the CDR3, the DNA is TGTGCCAGCAGACGACAGATTAATAGCAATCAGCCCCAGCATTTT. Its protein is CASRRQINSNQPQHF.

This clone occurred a few times. V is TRBV24-1 and J is TRBJ1-1; D not resolved. This CDR3 has 13 amino acids. CDR1 and CDR2 from the germline V gene are KGHDR and SFDVKD. V lost 1 base and J 1 base, leaving 3 bases between the germline ends. CDR3 sequence (DNA): TGTGCCACCAGTGATTTTGAGAACACTGAAGCTTTCTTT. Its translation: CATSDFENTEAFF.

In its sample, this clone was seen a few times. This sequence joins TRBV6-6 and TRBJ1-5, with D hard to call. In germline, CDR1 is MNHNY, CDR2 SVGAGI (reference sequence). Between the trimmed V and J ends, which lost 8 bases and 2 bases, there was a span of 7 bases. This CDR3 is built from 12 residues. CDR3 loop: CASGSGNQPQHF. The CDR3 DNA is TGTGCCAGCGGGAGTGGCAATCAGCCCCAGCATTTT.

The V call is TRBV19, the J call TRBJ2-5, with D possibly matching TRBD1 (6 bases). The germline gives CDR1 LNHDA, CDR2 SQIVND (reference sequence). The ends were cut back, 4 bases at V and 4 bases at J, with 19 bases in the middle. The CDR3 is made up of 16 amino acids. This chain's CDR3 is CASSRRPTGIGETQYF. DNA for the CDR3: TGTGCCAGTAGTAGGCGGCCAACAGGGATAGGAGAGACCCAGTACTTC.

This clone has a handful of counts. V gene TRBV9 combines with J gene TRBJ2-6; no reliable D call. Germline V CDR1 and CDR2: SGDLS, YYNGEE. This CDR3 spans 13 amino acids. V lost 2 bases, J lost 2 bases, and 2 bases lay in between. CDR3 residues: CASSVPGANVLTF. The CDR3 DNA sequence: TGTGCCAGCAGCGTCCCTGGGGCCAACGTCCTGACTTTC.

This sequence joins TRBV29-1 and TRBJ2-1, with 9 bases identical to TRBD1. The V gene's germline CDR1 is SQVTM and CDR2 ANQGSEA. Trimming removed 7 bases from V and 8 bases from J; junction bases left unmatched: 9. CDR3 length: 13 amino acids. The CDR3 coding sequence is TGCAGCGGTGACAGGGGGGGATTAGATGAGCAGTTCTTC. Translation: CSGDRGGLDEQFF.

This chain uses TRBV7-2 with TRBJ1-1, with D possibly TRBD1 on 6 matching bases. V was trimmed by 1 base and J by 1 base, leaving 13 bases between them. CDR3 length: 16 residues. Germline V gene lookup returns CDR1 SGHTA and CDR2 FQGNSA. The CDR3 DNA sequence: TGTGCCAGCAGCTTAGGTCCGGGACAAACGAACACTGAAGCTTTCTTT. This translates into CASSLGPGQTNTEAFF.

This rearrangement joins TRBV6-6 to TRBJ1-5, with 7 positions matching TRBD1. This CDR3 is built from 13 residues. Trimming at V came to 6 bases and at J to 7 bases, leaving 6 bases not matched to a gene. Germline V gene sequence: CDR1 MNHNY, CDR2 SVGAGI (reference sequence). The CDR3 protein is CASRGGQTQPQHF. CDR3 nucleotide sequence: TGTGCCAGCAGGGGGGGACAGACGCAGCCCCAGCATTTT.

The CDR3 coding sequence is TGTGCCAGCAGTTTGGGATATGTAAGGACCTTC. Its translation: CASSLGYVRTF. The V call is TRBV12-3 or TRBV12-4, the J call TRBJ1-2; D is unresolved. This CDR3 is 11 amino acids long. V lost 3 bases and J lost 14, with 13 bases in between.

This clone was picked up a small number of times. Within the sample, other DNA sequences also encode this same CDR3. The CDR3 DNA reads as TGTGCCAGCAGTTTTAGCGGCACAGATACGCAGTATTTT. Translation: CASSFSGTDTQYF. The V and J genes are TRBV12-3 or TRBV12-4 and TRBJ2-3; D is possibly TRBD2 (5 bases). V was trimmed by 3 bases and J by 1 base, leaving 5 bases between them. The length of the CDR3 is 13 residues.